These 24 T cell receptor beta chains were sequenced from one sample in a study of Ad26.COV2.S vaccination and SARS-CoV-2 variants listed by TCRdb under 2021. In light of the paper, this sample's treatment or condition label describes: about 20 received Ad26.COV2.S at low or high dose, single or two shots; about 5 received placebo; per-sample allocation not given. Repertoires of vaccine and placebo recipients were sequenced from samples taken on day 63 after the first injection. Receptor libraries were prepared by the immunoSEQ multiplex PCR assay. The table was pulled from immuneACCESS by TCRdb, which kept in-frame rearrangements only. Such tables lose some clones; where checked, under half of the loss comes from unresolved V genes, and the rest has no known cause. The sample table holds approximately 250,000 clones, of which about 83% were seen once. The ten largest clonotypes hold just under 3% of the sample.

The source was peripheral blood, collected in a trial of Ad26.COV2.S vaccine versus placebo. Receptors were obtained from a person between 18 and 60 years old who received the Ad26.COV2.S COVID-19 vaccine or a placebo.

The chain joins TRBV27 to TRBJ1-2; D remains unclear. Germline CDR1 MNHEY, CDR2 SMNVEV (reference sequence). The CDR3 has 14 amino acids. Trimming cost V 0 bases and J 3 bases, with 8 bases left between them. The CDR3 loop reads CASSLSWGDYGYTF. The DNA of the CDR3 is TGTGCCAGCAGTTTATCGTGGGGTGACTATGGCTACACCTTC.

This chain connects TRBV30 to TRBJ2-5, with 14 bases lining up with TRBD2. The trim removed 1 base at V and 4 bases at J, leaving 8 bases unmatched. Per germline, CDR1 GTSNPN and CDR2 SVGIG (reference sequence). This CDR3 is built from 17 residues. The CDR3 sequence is CAWSGDWGLAGVETQYF. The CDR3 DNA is TGTGCCTGGAGTGGAGATTGGGGACTAGCGGGAGTAGAGACCCAGTACTTC.

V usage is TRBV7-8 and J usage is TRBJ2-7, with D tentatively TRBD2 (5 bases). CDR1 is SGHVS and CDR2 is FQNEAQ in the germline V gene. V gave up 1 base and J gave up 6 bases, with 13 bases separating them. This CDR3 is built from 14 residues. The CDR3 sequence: CASSLGRRLPEQYV. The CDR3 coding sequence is TGTGCCAGCAGCTTAGGAAGGAGGCTCCCCGAGCAGTACGTC.

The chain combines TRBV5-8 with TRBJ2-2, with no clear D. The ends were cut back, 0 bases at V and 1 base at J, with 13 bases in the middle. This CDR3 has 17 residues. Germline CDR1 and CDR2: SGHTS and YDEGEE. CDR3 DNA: TGTGCCAGCAGCTTGGACAATTGGGGTCTGAACACCGGGGAGCTGTTTTTT. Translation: CASSLDNWGLNTGELFF.

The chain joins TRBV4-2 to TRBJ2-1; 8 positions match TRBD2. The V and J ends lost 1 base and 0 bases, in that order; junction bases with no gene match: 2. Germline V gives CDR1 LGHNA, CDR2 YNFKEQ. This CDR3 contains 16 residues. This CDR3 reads CASSQGRGGSYNEQFF. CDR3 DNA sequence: TGTGCCAGCAGCCAAGGACGGGGGGGCTCCTACAATGAGCAGTTCTTC.

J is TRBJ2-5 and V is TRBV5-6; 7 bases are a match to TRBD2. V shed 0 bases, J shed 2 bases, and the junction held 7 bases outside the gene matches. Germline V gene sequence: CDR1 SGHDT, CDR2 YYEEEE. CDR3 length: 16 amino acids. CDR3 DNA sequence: TGTGCCAGCAGCTTGGGGGGCGGGAGACTACAAGAGACCCAGTACTTC. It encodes CASSLGGGRLQETQYF.

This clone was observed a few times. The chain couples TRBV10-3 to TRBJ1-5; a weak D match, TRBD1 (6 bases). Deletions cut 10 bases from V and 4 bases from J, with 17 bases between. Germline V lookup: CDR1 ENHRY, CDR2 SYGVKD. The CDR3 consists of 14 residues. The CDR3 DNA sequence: TGTGCCACCGGATTAGGACAGAATAATCAGCCCCAGCATTTT. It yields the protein CATGLGQNNQPQHF.

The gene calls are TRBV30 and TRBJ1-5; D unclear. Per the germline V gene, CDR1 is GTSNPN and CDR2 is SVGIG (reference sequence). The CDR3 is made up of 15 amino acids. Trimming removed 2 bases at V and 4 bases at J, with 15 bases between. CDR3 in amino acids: CAWSRRLRGNQPQHF. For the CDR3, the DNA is TGTGCCTGGAGTAGGAGGCTCCGTGGGAATCAGCCCCAGCATTTT.

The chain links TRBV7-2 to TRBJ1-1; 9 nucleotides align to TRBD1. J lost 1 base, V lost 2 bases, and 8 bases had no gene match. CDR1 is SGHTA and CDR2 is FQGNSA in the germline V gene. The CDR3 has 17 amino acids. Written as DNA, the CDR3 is TGTGCCAGCAGCTTAATGGGACAGGGAGTGGGGAACACTGAAGCTTTCTTT. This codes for CASSLMGQGVGNTEAFF.

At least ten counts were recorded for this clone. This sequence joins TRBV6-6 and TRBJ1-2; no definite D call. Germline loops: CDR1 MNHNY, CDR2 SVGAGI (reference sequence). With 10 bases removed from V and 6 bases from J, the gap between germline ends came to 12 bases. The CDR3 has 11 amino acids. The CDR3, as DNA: TGTGCCACTAATCGTCGTCATGGCTACACCTTC. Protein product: CATNRRHGYTF.

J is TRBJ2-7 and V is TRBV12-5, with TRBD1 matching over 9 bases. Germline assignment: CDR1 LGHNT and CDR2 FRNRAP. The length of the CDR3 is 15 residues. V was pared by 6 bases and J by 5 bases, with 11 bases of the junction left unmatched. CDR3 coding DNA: TGTGCTAGTGGACCCGACCGGGACAGGGACCACGAGCAGTACGTC. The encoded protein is CASGPDRDRDHEQYV.

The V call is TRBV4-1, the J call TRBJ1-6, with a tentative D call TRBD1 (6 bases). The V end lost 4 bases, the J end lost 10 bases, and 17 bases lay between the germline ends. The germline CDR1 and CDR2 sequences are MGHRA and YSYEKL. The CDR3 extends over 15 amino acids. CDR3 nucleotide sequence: TGCGCCAGCAGCCCCGCAACAGGGCGGATATCACCCCTCCACTTT. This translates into CASSPATGRISPLHF.

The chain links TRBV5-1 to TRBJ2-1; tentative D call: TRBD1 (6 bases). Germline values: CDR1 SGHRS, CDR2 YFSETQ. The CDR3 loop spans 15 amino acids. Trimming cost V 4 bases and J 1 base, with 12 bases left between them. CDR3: CASSKTQGSYNEQFF. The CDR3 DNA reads TGCGCCAGCAGCAAGACGCAGGGGTCCTACAATGAGCAGTTCTTC.

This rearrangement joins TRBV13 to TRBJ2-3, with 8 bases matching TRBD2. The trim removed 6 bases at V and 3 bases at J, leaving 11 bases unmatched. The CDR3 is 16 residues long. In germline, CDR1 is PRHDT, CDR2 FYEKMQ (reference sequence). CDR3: CASRIAGSRRTDTQYF. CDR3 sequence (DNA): TGTGCCAGCAGGATAGCGGGGTCCCGTCGGACAGATACGCAGTATTTT.

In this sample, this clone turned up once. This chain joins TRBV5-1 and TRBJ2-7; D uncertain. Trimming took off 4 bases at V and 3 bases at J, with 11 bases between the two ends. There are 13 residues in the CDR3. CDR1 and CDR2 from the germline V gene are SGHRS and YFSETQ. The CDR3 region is CASSPTGNYEQYF. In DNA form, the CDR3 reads TGCGCCAGCAGCCCCACCGGTAACTACGAGCAGTACTTC.

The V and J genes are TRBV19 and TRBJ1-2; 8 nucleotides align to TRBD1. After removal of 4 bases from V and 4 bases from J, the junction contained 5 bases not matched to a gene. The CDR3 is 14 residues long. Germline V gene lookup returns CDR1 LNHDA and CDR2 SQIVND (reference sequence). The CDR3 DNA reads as TGTGCCAGTAGTACTCAGGGGGCGAGCTATGGCTACACCTTC. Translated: CASSTQGASYGYTF.

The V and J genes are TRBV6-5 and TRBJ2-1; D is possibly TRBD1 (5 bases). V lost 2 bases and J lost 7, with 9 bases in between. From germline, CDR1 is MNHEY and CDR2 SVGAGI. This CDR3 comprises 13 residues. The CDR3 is CASSYGAPNEQFF. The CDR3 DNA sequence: TGTGCCAGCAGTTACGGGGCTCCAAATGAGCAGTTCTTC.

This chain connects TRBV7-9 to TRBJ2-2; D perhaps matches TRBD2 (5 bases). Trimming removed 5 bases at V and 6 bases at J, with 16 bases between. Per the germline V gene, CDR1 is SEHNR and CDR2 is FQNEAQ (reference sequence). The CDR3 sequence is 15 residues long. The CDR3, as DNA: TGTGCCAGCAGCCGGCGGGCGGCAGTTCCCGGGGAGCTGTTTTTT. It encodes CASSRRAAVPGELFF.

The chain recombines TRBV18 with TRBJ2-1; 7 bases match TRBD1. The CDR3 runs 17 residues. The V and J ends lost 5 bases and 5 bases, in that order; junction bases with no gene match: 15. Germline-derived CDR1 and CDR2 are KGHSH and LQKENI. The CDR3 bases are TGTGCCAGCTCAGGTCAAAAGGGGGCGGCTTTCAACAATGAGCAGTTCTTC. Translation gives CASSGQKGAAFNNEQFF. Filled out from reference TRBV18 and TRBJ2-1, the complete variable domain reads NAGVMQNPRHLVRRRGQEARLRCSPMKGHSHVYWYRQLPEEGLKFMVYLQKENIIDESGMPKERFSAEFPKEGPSILRIQQVVRGDSAAYFCASSGQKGAAFNNEQFFGPGTRLTVL.

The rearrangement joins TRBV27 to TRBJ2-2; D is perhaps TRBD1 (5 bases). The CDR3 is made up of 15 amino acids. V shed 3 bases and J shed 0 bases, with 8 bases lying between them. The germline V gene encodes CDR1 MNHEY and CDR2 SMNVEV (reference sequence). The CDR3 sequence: CASSFLRANTGELFF. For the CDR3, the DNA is TGTGCCAGCAGTTTCCTCAGGGCGAACACCGGGGAGCTGTTTTTT.

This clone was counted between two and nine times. The DNA of the CDR3 is TGTGCCAGCAGTTCGAGGCGGACAGTTAACTATGGCTACACCTTC. Amino acid sequence: CASSSRRTVNYGYTF. This sequence joins TRBV6-5 and TRBJ1-2, with D maybe TRBD1 (6 bases). This CDR3 has 15 residues. The germline V gene has CDR1 MNHEY and CDR2 SVGAGI. Trimming took 4 bases from V and 1 from J, leaving 13 bases between them.

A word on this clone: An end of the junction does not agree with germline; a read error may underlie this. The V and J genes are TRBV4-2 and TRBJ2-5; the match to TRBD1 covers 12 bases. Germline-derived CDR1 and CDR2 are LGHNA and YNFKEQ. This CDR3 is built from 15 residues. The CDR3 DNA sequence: TGTGCCAGCAGCCAAGAAGGGACAGGGGGCGAGATCCAGTACTTC. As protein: CASSQEGTGGEIQYF.

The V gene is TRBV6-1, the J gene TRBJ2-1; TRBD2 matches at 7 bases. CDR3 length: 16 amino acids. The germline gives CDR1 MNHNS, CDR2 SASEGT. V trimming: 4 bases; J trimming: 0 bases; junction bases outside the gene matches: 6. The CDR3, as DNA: TGTGCCAGCAGTGTCTATAGCGGGCCCTCCTACAATGAGCAGTTCTTC. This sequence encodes CASSVYSGPSYNEQFF.

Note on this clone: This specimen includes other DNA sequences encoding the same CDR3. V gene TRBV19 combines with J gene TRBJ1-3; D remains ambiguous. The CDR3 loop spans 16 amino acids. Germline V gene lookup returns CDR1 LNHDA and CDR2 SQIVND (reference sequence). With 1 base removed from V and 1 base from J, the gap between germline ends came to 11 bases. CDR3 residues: CASSIGGSSSGNTIYF. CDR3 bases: TGTGCCAGTAGTATAGGCGGATCGAGTTCTGGAAACACCATATATTTT.